This T cell receptor (beta chain) is drawn from a study of blood T cell repertoires in COVID-19. About the study: Spain, Italy and the United States supplied samples that represented acute and convalescent COVID-19.

As processed by the authors: Nucleated cell number was recorded as an estimate derived from reference gene primer amplification. The repertoire was sequenced with immunoSEQ multiplex PCR; TCRdb's copy has only in-frame clones and lacks some. The V and J calls and clone size were taken over from that table, and D and trimming were inferred from the DNA. The sample includes 250,000 to 350,000 clones, nearly 90% of them seen just once. Germline loops: CDR1 LGHDT, CDR2 YNNKEL (reference sequence). The CDR3 extends over 15 amino acids. The V end lost 6 bases, the J end lost 2 bases, and 13 bases lay between the germline ends.

The receptor was derived from a woman aged 18-29 years with acute COVID-19. The chain combines TRBV3-1 (or the pseudogene TRBV3-2) with TRBJ1-4; D not resolved. The sequencing sample was made of PBMCs or T cells enriched from blood (not recorded which). The CDR3 reads CASRLEGETNEKLFF. The CDR3 DNA is TGTGCCAGCAGGTTAGAGGGCGAGACTAATGAAAAACTGTTTTTT.